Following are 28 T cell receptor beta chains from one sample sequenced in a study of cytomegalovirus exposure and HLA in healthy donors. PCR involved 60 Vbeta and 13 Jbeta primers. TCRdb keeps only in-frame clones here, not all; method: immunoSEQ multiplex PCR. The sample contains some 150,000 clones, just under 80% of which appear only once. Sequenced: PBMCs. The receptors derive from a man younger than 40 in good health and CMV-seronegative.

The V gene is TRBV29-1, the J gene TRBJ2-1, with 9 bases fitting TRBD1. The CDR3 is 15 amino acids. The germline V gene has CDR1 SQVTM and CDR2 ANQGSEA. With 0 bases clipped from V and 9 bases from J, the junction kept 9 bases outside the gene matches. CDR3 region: CSVEETGTGTFEQFF. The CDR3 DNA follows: TGCAGCGTTGAAGAGACCGGGACAGGGACCTTTGAGCAGTTCTTC.

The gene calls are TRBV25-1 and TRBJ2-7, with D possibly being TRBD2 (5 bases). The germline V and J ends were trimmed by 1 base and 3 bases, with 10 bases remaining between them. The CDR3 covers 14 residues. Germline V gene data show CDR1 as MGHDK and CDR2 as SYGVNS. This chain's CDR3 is CASSEFQEVYEQYF. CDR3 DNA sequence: TGTGCCAGCAGTGAATTTCAGGAGGTCTACGAGCAGTACTTC.

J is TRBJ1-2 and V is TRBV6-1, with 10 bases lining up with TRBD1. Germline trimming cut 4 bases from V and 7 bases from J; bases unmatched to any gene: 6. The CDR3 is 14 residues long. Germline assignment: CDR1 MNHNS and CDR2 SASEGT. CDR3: CASSAGQGGIGYTF. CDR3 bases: TGTGCCAGCAGTGCCGGACAGGGGGGAATTGGCTACACCTTC.

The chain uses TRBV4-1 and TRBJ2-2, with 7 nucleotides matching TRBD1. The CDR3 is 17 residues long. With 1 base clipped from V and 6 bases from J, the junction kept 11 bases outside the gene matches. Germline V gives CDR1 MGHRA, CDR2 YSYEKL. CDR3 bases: TGCGCCAGCAGCCAAGCACACCTCACAGGGGTTCCCGGGGAGCTGTTTTTT. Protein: CASSQAHLTGVPGELFF.

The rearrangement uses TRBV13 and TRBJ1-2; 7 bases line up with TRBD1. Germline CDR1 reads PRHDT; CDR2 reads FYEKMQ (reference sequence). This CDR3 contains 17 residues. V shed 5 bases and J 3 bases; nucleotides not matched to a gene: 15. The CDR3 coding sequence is TGTGCCAGCAGCCAAAAAGCTTTAGGGACAGCCGACTATGGCTACACCTTC. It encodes CASSQKALGTADYGYTF.

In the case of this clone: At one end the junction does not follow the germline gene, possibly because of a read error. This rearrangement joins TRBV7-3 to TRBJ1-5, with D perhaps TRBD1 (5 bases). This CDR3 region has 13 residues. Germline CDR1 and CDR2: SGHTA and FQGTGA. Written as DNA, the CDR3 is TGTGCCAGCAGCTTAATGCAGGGCCAGCCCCAGAATTTT. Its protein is CASSLMQGQPQNF. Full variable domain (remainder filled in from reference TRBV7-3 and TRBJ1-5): GAGVSQTPSNKVTEKGKYVELRCDPISGHTALYWYRQSLGQGPEFLIYFQGTGAADDSGLPNDRFFAVRPEGSVSTLKIQRTERGDSAVYLCASSLMQGQPQNFGDGTRLSIL.

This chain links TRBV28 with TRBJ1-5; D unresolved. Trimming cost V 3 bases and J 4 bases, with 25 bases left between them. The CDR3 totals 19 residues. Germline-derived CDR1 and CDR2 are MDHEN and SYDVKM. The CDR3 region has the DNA TGTGCCAGCAGTTTCAGCGGATCCCGGTATAGGGCTGGGAATCAGCCCCAGCATTTT. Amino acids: CASSFSGSRYRAGNQPQHF.

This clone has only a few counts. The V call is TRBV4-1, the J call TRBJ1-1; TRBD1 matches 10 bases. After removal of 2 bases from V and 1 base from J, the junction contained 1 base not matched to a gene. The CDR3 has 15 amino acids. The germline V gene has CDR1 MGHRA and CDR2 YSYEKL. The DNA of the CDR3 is TGCGCCAGCAGCCAACGACAGGGGGCGAACACTGAAGCTTTCTTT. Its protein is CASSQRQGANTEAFF.

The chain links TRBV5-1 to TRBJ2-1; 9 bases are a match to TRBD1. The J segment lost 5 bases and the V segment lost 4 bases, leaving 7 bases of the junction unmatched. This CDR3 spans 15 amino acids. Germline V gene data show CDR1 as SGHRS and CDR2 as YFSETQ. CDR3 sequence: CASSPTGQGNNEQFF. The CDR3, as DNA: TGCGCCAGCAGCCCAACGGGACAGGGCAACAATGAGCAGTTCTTC.

The CDR3 bases are TGTGCCAGTAGTAAAAAACTAGGCGCCGGGACAGGCAGGACTGGGGCCAACGTCCTGACTTTC. Translating gives CASSKKLGAGTGRTGANVLTF. This chain joins TRBV19 and TRBJ2-6, with 8 bases aligning to TRBD1. Germline CDR1 is LNHDA and CDR2 is SQIVND (reference sequence). The trim removed 4 bases at V and 2 bases at J, leaving 19 bases unmatched. This CDR3 comprises 21 residues.

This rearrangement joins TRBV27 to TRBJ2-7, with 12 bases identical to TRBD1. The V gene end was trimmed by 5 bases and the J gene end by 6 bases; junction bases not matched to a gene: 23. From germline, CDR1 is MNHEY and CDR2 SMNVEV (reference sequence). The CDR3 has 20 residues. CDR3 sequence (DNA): TGTGCCAGCAGTGCTGCCGGGACAGGGGGCAAACATAGCCAAAGGGGCGAGCAGTACTTC. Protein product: CASSAAGTGGKHSQRGEQYF.

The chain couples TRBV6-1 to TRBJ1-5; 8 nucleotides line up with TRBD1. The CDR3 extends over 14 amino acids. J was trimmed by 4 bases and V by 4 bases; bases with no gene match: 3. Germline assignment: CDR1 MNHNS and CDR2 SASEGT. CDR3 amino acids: CASSGTGYNQPQHF. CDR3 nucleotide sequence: TGTGCCAGCAGTGGGACAGGGTATAATCAGCCCCAGCATTTT.

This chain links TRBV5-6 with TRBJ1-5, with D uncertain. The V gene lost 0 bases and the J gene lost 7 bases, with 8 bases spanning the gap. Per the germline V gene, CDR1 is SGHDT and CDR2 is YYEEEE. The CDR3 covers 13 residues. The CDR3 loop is CASSLAEGQPQHF. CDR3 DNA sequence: TGTGCCAGCAGCTTGGCCGAGGGACAGCCCCAGCATTTT. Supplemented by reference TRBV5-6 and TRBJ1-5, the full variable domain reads DAGVTQSPTHLIKTRGQQVTLRCSPKSGHDTVSWYQQALGQGPQFIFQYYEEEERQRGNFPDRFSGHQFPNYSSELNVNALLLGDSALYLCASSLAEGQPQHFGDGTRLSIL.

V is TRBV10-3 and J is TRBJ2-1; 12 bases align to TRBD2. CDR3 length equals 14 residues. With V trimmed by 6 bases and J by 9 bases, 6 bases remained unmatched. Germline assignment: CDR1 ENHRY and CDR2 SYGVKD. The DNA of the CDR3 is TGTGCCATCAGCCCCGGACTAGCGGGAACTGAGCAGTTCTTC. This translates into CAISPGLAGTEQFF.

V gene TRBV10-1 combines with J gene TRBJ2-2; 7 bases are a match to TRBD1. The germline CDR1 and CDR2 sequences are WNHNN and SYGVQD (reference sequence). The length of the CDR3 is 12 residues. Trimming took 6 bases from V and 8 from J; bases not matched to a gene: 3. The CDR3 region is CASSLDRGELFF. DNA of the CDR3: TGCGCCAGCAGCCTGGACAGGGGGGAGCTGTTTTTT.

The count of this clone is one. The CDR3 nucleotides read TGTGCCAGCAGTAAGGACAGGGGTGACGAGCAGTACTTC. This sequence encodes CASSKDRGDEQYF. The chain is built from TRBV2 and TRBJ2-7, with 9 bases identical to TRBD1. V lost 5 bases to trimming and J lost 5 bases; unmatched junction nucleotides: 4. The CDR3 contains 13 residues. The germline V gene has CDR1 SNHLY and CDR2 FYNNEI.

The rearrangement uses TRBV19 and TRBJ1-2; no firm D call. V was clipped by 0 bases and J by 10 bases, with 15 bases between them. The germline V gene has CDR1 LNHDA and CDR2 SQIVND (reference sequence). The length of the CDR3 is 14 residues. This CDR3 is CASSIDTGRRVYTF. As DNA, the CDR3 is TGTGCCAGTAGTATAGATACGGGCAGGAGGGTCTACACCTTC.

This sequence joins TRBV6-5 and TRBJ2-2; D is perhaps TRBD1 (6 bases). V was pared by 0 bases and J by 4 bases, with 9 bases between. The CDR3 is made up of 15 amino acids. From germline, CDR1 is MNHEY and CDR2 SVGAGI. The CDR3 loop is CASSYSDRRTGELFF. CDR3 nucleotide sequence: TGTGCCAGCAGTTACTCGGACAGACGCACCGGGGAGCTGTTTTTT.

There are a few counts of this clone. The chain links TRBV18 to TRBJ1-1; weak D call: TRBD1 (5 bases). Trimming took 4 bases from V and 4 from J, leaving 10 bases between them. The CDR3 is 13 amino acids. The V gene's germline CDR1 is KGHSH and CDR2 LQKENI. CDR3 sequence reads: CASSQLGGTEAFF. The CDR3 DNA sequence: TGTGCCAGCTCACAGTTGGGGGGCACTGAAGCTTTCTTT. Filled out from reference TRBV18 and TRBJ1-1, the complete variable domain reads NAGVMQNPRHLVRRRGQEARLRCSPMKGHSHVYWYRQLPEEGLKFMVYLQKENIIDESGMPKERFSAEFPKEGPSILRIQQVVRGDSAAYFCASSQLGGTEAFFGQGTRLTVV.

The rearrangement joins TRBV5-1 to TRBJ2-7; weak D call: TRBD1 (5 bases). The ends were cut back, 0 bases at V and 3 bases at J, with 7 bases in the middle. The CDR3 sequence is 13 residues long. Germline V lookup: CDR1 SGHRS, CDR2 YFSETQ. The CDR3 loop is CASSLGQNYEQYF. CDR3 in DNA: TGCGCCAGCAGCTTGGGACAGAACTACGAGCAGTACTTC.

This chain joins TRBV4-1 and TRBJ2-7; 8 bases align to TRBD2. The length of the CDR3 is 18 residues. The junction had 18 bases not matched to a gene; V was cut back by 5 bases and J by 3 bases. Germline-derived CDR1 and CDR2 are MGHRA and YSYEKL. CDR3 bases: TGCGCCAGCAGCGCAACCCTGGGGGGAGCAGCGGGAGTCTACGAGCAGTACTTC. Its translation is CASSATLGGAAGVYEQYF.

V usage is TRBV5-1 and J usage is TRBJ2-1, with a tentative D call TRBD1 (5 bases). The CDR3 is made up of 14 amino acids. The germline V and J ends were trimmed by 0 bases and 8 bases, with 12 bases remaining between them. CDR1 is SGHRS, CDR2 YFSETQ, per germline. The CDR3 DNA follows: TGCGCCAGCAGCTTGGGTCAGGGTGGGGATGAGCAGTTCTTC. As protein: CASSLGQGGDEQFF.

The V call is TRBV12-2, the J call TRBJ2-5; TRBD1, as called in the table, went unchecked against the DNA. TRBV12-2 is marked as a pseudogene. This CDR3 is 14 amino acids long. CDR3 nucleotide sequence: TGTGCAAGTCTCCCTAGACAGGGGAGAGAGACCCAGTACTTC. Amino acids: CASLPRQGRETQYF.

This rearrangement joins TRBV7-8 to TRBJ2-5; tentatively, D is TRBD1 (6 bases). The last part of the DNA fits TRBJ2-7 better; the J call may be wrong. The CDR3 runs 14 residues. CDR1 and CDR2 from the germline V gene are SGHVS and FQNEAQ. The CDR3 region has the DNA TGTGCCATCTCCCCTGACAGGTTCGTAGACGAGCAGTACTTC. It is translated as CAISPDRFVDEQYF.

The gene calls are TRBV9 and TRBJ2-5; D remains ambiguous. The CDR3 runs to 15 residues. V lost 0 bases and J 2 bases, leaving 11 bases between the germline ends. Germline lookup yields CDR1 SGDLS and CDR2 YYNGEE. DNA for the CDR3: TGTGCCAGCAGCGTAGCTACGGGTAGACAAGAGACCCAGTACTTC. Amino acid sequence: CASSVATGRQETQYF. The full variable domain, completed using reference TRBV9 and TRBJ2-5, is DSGVTQTPKHLITATGQRVTLRCSPRSGDLSVYWYQQSLDQGLQFLIQYYNGEERAKGNILERFSAQQFPDLHSELNLSSLELGDSALYFCASSVATGRQETQYFGPGTRLLVL.

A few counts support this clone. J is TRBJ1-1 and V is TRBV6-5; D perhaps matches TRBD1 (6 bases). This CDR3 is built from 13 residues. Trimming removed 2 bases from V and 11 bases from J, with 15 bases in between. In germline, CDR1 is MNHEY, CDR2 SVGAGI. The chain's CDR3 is CASSYEQGRGAFF. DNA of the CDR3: TGTGCCAGCAGTTACGAACAGGGCCGCGGGGCTTTCTTT.

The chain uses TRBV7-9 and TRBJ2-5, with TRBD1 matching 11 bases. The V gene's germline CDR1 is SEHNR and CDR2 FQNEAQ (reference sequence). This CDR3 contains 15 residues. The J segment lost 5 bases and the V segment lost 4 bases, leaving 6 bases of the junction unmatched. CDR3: CASSSRTGGSETQYF. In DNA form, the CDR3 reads TGTGCCAGCAGCTCTCGGACAGGGGGCTCGGAGACCCAGTACTTC. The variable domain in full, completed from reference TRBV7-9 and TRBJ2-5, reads DTGVSQNPRHKITKRGQNVTFRCDPISEHNRLYWYRQTLGQGPEFLTYFQNEAQLEKSRLLSDRFSAERPKGSFSTLEIQRTEQGDSAMYLCASSSRTGGSETQYFGPGTRLLVL.

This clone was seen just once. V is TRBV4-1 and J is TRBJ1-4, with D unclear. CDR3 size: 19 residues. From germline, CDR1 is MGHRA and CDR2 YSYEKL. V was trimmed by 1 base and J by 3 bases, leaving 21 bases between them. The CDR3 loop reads CASSQGAVPADSANEKLFF. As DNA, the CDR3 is TGCGCCAGCAGCCAAGGAGCAGTTCCGGCGGACTCCGCTAATGAAAAACTGTTTTTT.